The clone carrying this T cell receptor (beta chain) was picked up many times. Its antigen is undetermined. CVID meant reduced serum IgG, IgA and/or IgM plus specific antibody deficiency. These data belong to a study of T cell clonality in common variable immunodeficiency. Study outcomes and limitations: Compared with healthy controls, CVID subjects showed increased TCRbeta clonality, mostly in about a third. T cell subpopulation sequencing would be needed to explain CVID clonality. Fewer TCRbeta clones were shared among CVID subjects than controls. Fewer deletions and N-nucleotide insertions were reportedly seen in common variable immunodeficiency TCR beta sequences.

Measured with immunoSEQ multiplex PCR; TCRdb has only the in-frame clones, and not every one. Recorded here are 16,000 or so clones, none singletons. The sample taken for sequencing was peripheral blood mononuclear cells. The sequence was collected from a human donor with common variable immunodeficiency.

CDR3 DNA, as far as it was read: TGTGCCTGGAGGAAAGCTACAAGGGGATGGGATGGC. It yields the protein CAWRKATRGWDG. The whole CDR3 protein reads CAWRKATRGWDGYTF. J is TRBJ1-2 and V is TRBV30, with D possibly TRBD1 on 5 matching bases. The CDR3 end lies 3 residues beyond the end of the read and is filled in from the germline J gene. V lost 3 bases and J lost 6, with 20 bases in between. The CDR3 length is 15 residues. Germline V gene lookup returns CDR1 GTSNPN and CDR2 SVGIG (reference sequence).